Listed below are T cell receptor beta chains from one sample, sequenced in a study of PD-1 blockade in classical Hodgkin lymphoma. Sequencing used immunoSEQ multiplex PCR; TCRdb keeps in-frame clones, though not all of them. The table records about 46,000 clones, 80% of them present only once. Sequenced material: peripheral blood mononuclear cells (PBMCs), taken before the second cycle of nivolumab. Source of these receptors: a human donor with classical Hodgkin lymphoma. CDR3s include the opening cysteine and the closing phenylalanine or tryptophan. Each record gives: CDR3 protein, CDR3 DNA, V gene, D gene, J gene, clone size. A D gene is named only where the DNA matches it firmly. Clone size, where shown, is once, few, many, or a class for clones that have expanded.

CDR3 protein: CASSYSNQETQYF; CDR3 DNA: TGTGCCAGCAGTTACTCGAACCAAGAGACCCAGTACTTC; V gene: TRBV6-6; D gene: -; J gene: TRBJ2-5; clone size: -
CDR3 protein: CASSMGDNDEQFF; CDR3 DNA: TGTGCCAGTAGTATGGGGGACAATGATGAGCAGTTCTTC; V gene: TRBV19; D gene: -; J gene: TRBJ2-1; clone size: -
CDR3 protein: CSVSGSSYNEQFF; CDR3 DNA: TGCAGCGTGAGCGGGAGCTCCTACAATGAGCAGTTCTTC; V gene: TRBV29-1; D gene: TRBD2; J gene: TRBJ2-1; clone size: -
CDR3 protein: CASSEWGDWGNTIYF; CDR3 DNA: TGTGCCAGCAGTGAATGGGGAGATTGGGGAAACACCATATATTTT; V gene: TRBV6-1; D gene: -; J gene: TRBJ1-3; clone size: -
CDR3 protein: CASRDRGWLDTQYF; CDR3 DNA: TGCGCCAGTCGGGACAGGGGTTGGTTAGATACGCAGTATTTT; V gene: TRBV5-1; D gene: TRBD1; J gene: TRBJ2-3; clone size: -
CDR3 protein: CASSGIGHRGVLTF; CDR3 DNA: TGTGCCAGCAGCGGAATAGGCCACAGGGGCGTCCTGACTTTC; V gene: TRBV9; D gene: TRBD1; J gene: TRBJ2-6; clone size: -
CDR3 protein: CASSRGASGPEQYF; CDR3 DNA: TGTGCCAGCAGCCGAGGGGCTAGCGGACCTGAGCAGTACTTC; V gene: TRBV7-9; D gene: TRBD2; J gene: TRBJ2-7; clone size: -
CDR3 protein: CASSTTKQGAPSWSIQYF; CDR3 DNA: TGTGCCAGCAGCACTACTAAACAGGGGGCTCCTAGCTGGAGCATTCAGTACTTC; V gene: TRBV7-2; D gene: TRBD1; J gene: TRBJ2-4; clone size: -
CDR3 protein: CASNTDRGFTDTQYF; CDR3 DNA: TGTGCCAGCAACACGGACAGGGGCTTCACAGATACGCAGTATTTT; V gene: TRBV27; D gene: TRBD1; J gene: TRBJ2-3; clone size: -
CDR3 protein: CASSSARVRPYNEQFF; CDR3 DNA: TGTGCCAGCAGCTCTGCTCGGGTCAGACCTTACAATGAGCAGTTCTTC; V gene: TRBV7-8; D gene: -; J gene: TRBJ2-1; clone size: -
CDR3 protein: CASRQGYEQYF; CDR3 DNA: TGCGCCAGCAGACAGGGGTACGAGCAGTACTTC; V gene: TRBV5-1; D gene: TRBD1; J gene: TRBJ2-7; clone size: -
CDR3 protein: CTSSSGVLTRGDCSNQPQHF; CDR3 DNA: TGCACCAGCAGTTCTGGTGTACTCACTAGGGGGGACTGTAGCAATCAGCCCCAGCATTTT; V gene: TRBV1; D gene: -; J gene: TRBJ1-5; clone size: -
CDR3 protein: CASSLNPAGVTDTQYF; CDR3 DNA: TGTGCCAGCAGCTTAAACCCAGCGGGAGTCACAGATACGCAGTATTTT; V gene: TRBV7-3; D gene: TRBD2; J gene: TRBJ2-3; clone size: -
CDR3 protein: CAWSGRFSPYEQYF; CDR3 DNA: TGTGCCTGGAGTGGCCGGTTCAGCCCCTACGAGCAGTACTTC; V gene: TRBV30; D gene: -; J gene: TRBJ2-7; clone size: -
CDR3 protein: CASSRTGNQPQHF; CDR3 DNA: TGTGCCAGCTCACGGACAGGGAATCAGCCCCAGCATTTT; V gene: TRBV18; D gene: TRBD1; J gene: TRBJ1-5; clone size: once
CDR3 protein: CAWSVRASGAYEQYF; CDR3 DNA: TGTGCCTGGAGTGTAAGGGCTAGCGGAGCCTACGAGCAGTACTTC; V gene: TRBV30; D gene: TRBD2; J gene: TRBJ2-7; clone size: -
CDR3 protein: CASSPIRGNTEAFF; CDR3 DNA: TGTGCCAGCAGCCCCATTAGGGGAAACACTGAAGCTTTCTTT; V gene: TRBV6-5; D gene: -; J gene: TRBJ1-1; clone size: few
CDR3 protein: CASSLAITDTQYF; CDR3 DNA: TGTGCCAGCAGCTTAGCTATCACAGATACGCAGTATTTT; V gene: TRBV7-2; D gene: -; J gene: TRBJ2-3; clone size: -
CDR3 protein: CASSHFHEQYF; CDR3 DNA: TGTGCCAGCAGCCACTTCCACGAGCAGTACTTC; V gene: TRBV14; D gene: -; J gene: TRBJ2-7; clone size: few
CDR3 protein: CASILSLGGEPHEAFF; CDR3 DNA: TGTGCCAGCATCCTCTCCCTCGGGGGTGAGCCCCATGAAGCTTTCTTT; V gene: TRBV27; D gene: -; J gene: TRBJ1-1; clone size: -
CDR3 protein: CASRGDRAEAFF; CDR3 DNA: TGTGCCAGCAGGGGGGACAGGGCTGAAGCTTTCTTT; V gene: TRBV27; D gene: TRBD1; J gene: TRBJ1-1; clone size: few
CDR3 protein: CASSSGQVNEQYF; CDR3 DNA: TGTGCCAGCAGTTCCGGGCAGGTGAACGAGCAGTACTTC; V gene: TRBV6-1; D gene: -; J gene: TRBJ2-7; clone size: -
CDR3 protein: CAWGENSPLHF; CDR3 DNA: TGTGCCTGGGGGGAGAATTCACCCCTCCACTTT; V gene: TRBV30; D gene: -; J gene: TRBJ1-6; clone size: -
CDR3 protein: CATYGQPLYEQYF; CDR3 DNA: TGTGCCACCTACGGGCAGCCGCTCTACGAGCAGTACTTC; V gene: TRBV6-5; D gene: -; J gene: TRBJ2-7; clone size: -
CDR3 protein: CASSTYRNQETQYF; CDR3 DNA: TGTGCCAGTAGTACCTACAGGAACCAAGAGACCCAGTACTTC; V gene: TRBV19; D gene: -; J gene: TRBJ2-5; clone size: -
CDR3 protein: CASRRTVSNQPQHF; CDR3 DNA: TGTGCCAGCAGGAGGACAGTGAGCAATCAGCCCCAGCATTTT; V gene: TRBV6-5; D gene: -; J gene: TRBJ1-5; clone size: -
CDR3 protein: CATSRGQGRRPQHF; CDR3 DNA: TGTGCCACCAGCAGAGGGCAGGGTAGACGGCCCCAGCATTTT; V gene: TRBV15; D gene: -; J gene: TRBJ1-5; clone size: -
CDR3 protein: CASSFSADRDEQFF; CDR3 DNA: TGTGCCAGCAGCTTCTCAGCGGACAGGGATGAGCAGTTCTTC; V gene: TRBV5-4; D gene: TRBD1; J gene: TRBJ2-1; clone size: -
CDR3 protein: CASSEYRLGASNYGYTF; CDR3 DNA: TGTGCCAGCAGTGAATACAGATTGGGGGCTTCCAACTATGGCTACACCTTC; V gene: TRBV6-1; D gene: -; J gene: TRBJ1-2; clone size: -
CDR3 protein: CSVGAGEEDTQYF; CDR3 DNA: TGCAGCGTTGGAGCGGGGGAAGAAGATACGCAGTATTTT; V gene: TRBV29-1; D gene: TRBD2; J gene: TRBJ2-3; clone size: medium-sized
CDR3 protein: CASSQQGDTQYF; CDR3 DNA: TGCGCCAGCAGCCAGCAGGGAGATACGCAGTATTTT; V gene: TRBV4-3; D gene: -; J gene: TRBJ2-3; clone size: -
CDR3 protein: CAWSETRRNEKLFF; CDR3 DNA: TGTGCCTGGAGTGAAACCAGAAGGAATGAAAAACTGTTTTTT; V gene: TRBV30; D gene: -; J gene: TRBJ1-4; clone size: -
CDR3 protein: CASSPWSGELFF; CDR3 DNA: TGTGCCAGTAGTCCCTGGTCCGGGGAGCTGTTTTTT; V gene: TRBV19; D gene: -; J gene: TRBJ2-2; clone size: -
CDR3 protein: CASRRQGAGSGNTIYF; CDR3 DNA: TGTGCCAGCAGGCGACAGGGGGCAGGCTCTGGAAACACCATATATTTT; V gene: TRBV6-6; D gene: TRBD1; J gene: TRBJ1-3; clone size: -